The rows below give T cell receptor beta chains drawn from one sample of a study of T cells after yellow fever vaccination. TCRdb independently ran MiXCR on the 5' RACE reads; one entry per CDR3 protein. The sample gives under 700,000 distinct CDR3 sequences, about 15% of which show up once; approximately 15% is in the top ten. The source material was PBMCs, sampled about 5 days after the first yellow fever vaccination. Source of these receptors: a young man who received the YFV17D yellow fever vaccine. The CDR3 runs from the conserved cysteine through the conserved F or W. The order of the fields is J gene, clone size, V gene, D gene, CDR3 DNA, CDR3 protein. The D gene is left open where the match is weak. A row's size may be missing; if present it is once, few, many or a size class.

J: TRBJ1-2
size: NA
V: TRBV10-3
D: TRBD1
DNA: TGTGCCATCAGTGAGAACAGGGGGCGGGATGGCTACACCTTC
CDR3: CAISENRGRDGYTF

J: TRBJ2-5
size: few
V: TRBV27
D: TRBD2
DNA: TGTGCCAGCAGAGGACTAGCGGGGGGCCTCCAAGAGACCCAGTACTTC
CDR3: CASRGLAGGLQETQYF

J: TRBJ1-2
size: NA
V: TRBV7-2
D: TRBD1
DNA: TGTGCCAGCAGCTTCTTGACCGGGACAGGGTACACCTTC
CDR3: CASSFLTGTGYTF

J: TRBJ2-5
size: once
V: TRBV14
D: NA
DNA: TGTGCCAGCAGCACACAACAGCACCTTCGTCAGTACTTC
CDR3: CASSTQQHLRQYF

J: TRBJ2-1
size: many
V: TRBV20-1
D: NA
DNA: TGCAGTGCTAGCCGTCAGTCGAGCTCCTACAATGAGCAGTTCTTC
CDR3: CSASRQSSSYNEQFF

J: TRBJ2-3
size: NA
V: TRBV2
D: TRBD2
DNA: TGTGCCAGCAGTTCACTAGCGGGGGTATACACAGATACGCAGTATTTT
CDR3: CASSSLAGVYTDTQYF

J: TRBJ2-7
size: NA
V: TRBV6-5
D: NA
DNA: TGTGCCGCGGGCGTCGGACCCTACGAGCAGTACTTC
CDR3: CAAGVGPYEQYF

J: TRBJ1-5
size: few
V: TRBV27
D: NA
DNA: TGTGCCAGCAGTTTCGGTAGGGCTGATCAGCCCCAGCATTTT
CDR3: CASSFGRADQPQHF

J: TRBJ1-5
size: NA
V: TRBV5-1
D: NA
DNA: TGCGCCAGCAGCTTGGCTGGGGGCCGCAATCAGCCCCAGCATTTT
CDR3: CASSLAGGRNQPQHF

J: TRBJ2-1
size: NA
V: TRBV29-1
D: NA
DNA: TGCAGCGTTGTAGGCCCCTTTGCGAGCTCCTACAATGAGCAGTTCTTC
CDR3: CSVVGPFASSYNEQFF

J: TRBJ1-1
size: NA
V: TRBV4-1
D: TRBD1
DNA: TGCGCCAGCAGCCAAGATGAGGGGGCCCGGACTGAAGCTTTCTTT
CDR3: CASSQDEGARTEAFF

J: TRBJ1-5
size: NA
V: TRBV12-3/TRBV12-4
D: NA
DNA: TGTGCCAGCAGTTTTGCGGGGCCGGAGCCCCAGCATTTT
CDR3: CASSFAGPEPQHF

J: TRBJ2-3
size: many
V: TRBV6-1
D: NA
DNA: TGTGCCAGCAGTGACGTGTCTGGGGGCCTAACAGATACGCAGTATTTT
CDR3: CASSDVSGGLTDTQYF

J: TRBJ1-6
size: few
V: TRBV7-6
D: TRBD1
DNA: TGTGCCAGCAGCCCAGGGGGGAGGAATTCACCCCTCCACTTT
CDR3: CASSPGGRNSPLHF

J: TRBJ1-1
size: many
V: TRBV4-3
D: NA
DNA: TGCGCCAGCAGCCAAGATGCAGCGAGGGCTGAAGCTTTCTTT
CDR3: CASSQDAARAEAFF

J: TRBJ1-2
size: NA
V: TRBV5-1
D: NA
DNA: TGCGCCAGCAGCTTGGGGCAGGGGAATGGTGGCTACACCTTC
CDR3: CASSLGQGNGGYTF

J: TRBJ1-1
size: NA
V: TRBV20-1
D: TRBD1
DNA: TGCAGTGCTAGAGATGCCGGGACAGGGGGAGGCGTCACTGAAGCTTTCTTT
CDR3: CSARDAGTGGGVTEAFF

J: TRBJ1-1
size: many
V: TRBV29-1
D: NA
DNA: TGCAGCGGACAGACAGGGAACACTGAAGCTTTCTTT
CDR3: CSGQTGNTEAFF

J: TRBJ2-4
size: many
V: TRBV7-9
D: TRBD2
DNA: TGTGCCAGCAGAGTCAGCGGGGGCAAAAACATTCAGTACTTC
CDR3: CASRVSGGKNIQYF

J: TRBJ1-4
size: many
V: TRBV6-1
D: NA
DNA: TGTGCCAGCTGTCGGCAGGGTAGGGGGTATGCAACTAATGAAAAACTGTTTTTT
CDR3: CASCRQGRGYATNEKLFF

J: TRBJ1-1
size: many
V: TRBV5-1
D: NA
DNA: TGCGCCAGCAGCTTGGGGCCGTCCCCGAACACTGAAGCTTTCTTT
CDR3: CASSLGPSPNTEAFF

J: TRBJ2-2
size: few
V: TRBV5-1
D: NA
DNA: TGCGCCAGCAGCTTACAAAAAGGGAACACCGGGGAGCTGTTTTTT
CDR3: CASSLQKGNTGELFF

J: TRBJ1-2
size: NA
V: TRBV7-8
D: TRBD1
DNA: TGTGCCAGCAGCTTAGACCCGGGACAGGGAAACTATGGCTACACCTTC
CDR3: CASSLDPGQGNYGYTF

J: TRBJ2-5
size: NA
V: TRBV6-6
D: NA
DNA: TGTGCCAGCAGTTACCGCCCGGGGGAGACCCAGTACTTC
CDR3: CASSYRPGETQYF

J: TRBJ1-5
size: many
V: TRBV27
D: NA
DNA: TGTGCCAGCAAGCAGGGGTTTATGCAGCCCCAGCATTTT
CDR3: CASKQGFMQPQHF

J: TRBJ2-5
size: few
V: TRBV10-3
D: NA
DNA: TGTGCCATCAGCCTAGACAGCCAAGAGACCCAGTACTTC
CDR3: CAISLDSQETQYF

J: TRBJ2-3
size: few
V: TRBV29-1
D: NA
DNA: TGCAGCGTAGAGGACACCGCTGTTACGCAGTATTTT
CDR3: CSVEDTAVTQYF

J: TRBJ2-5
size: NA
V: TRBV4-3
D: TRBD2
DNA: TGCGCCAGCAGCTCGTATGGCAGCGGGGTACCCCTCCAAGAGACCCAGTACTTC
CDR3: CASSSYGSGVPLQETQYF

J: TRBJ2-1
size: NA
V: TRBV20-1
D: NA
DNA: TGCAGTGCCCTGTCCAGGGTCTCTGGCGATGAGCAGTTCTTC
CDR3: CSALSRVSGDEQFF

J: TRBJ2-1
size: few
V: TRBV9
D: TRBD1
DNA: TGTGCCAGCAGCGCCCGGACAGGCTCCTACAATGAGCAGTTCTTC
CDR3: CASSARTGSYNEQFF

J: TRBJ2-5
size: NA
V: TRBV2
D: TRBD2
DNA: TGTACCAGCAGTTTACCCGGAGGGAGCGGGGGCACTCAAGAGACCCAGTACTTC
CDR3: CTSSLPGGSGGTQETQYF

J: TRBJ1-2
size: NA
V: TRBV6-1
D: NA
DNA: TGTGCCAGCAGCAGGAGTTCCACCTATGGCTACACCTTC
CDR3: CASSRSSTYGYTF

J: TRBJ1-1
size: NA
V: TRBV24-1
D: NA
DNA: TGTGCCACCAGTGATCCCCGTGGAGGCAGTGGGGGGACTGAAGCTTTCTTT
CDR3: CATSDPRGGSGGTEAFF

J: TRBJ1-4
size: NA
V: TRBV18
D: NA
DNA: TGTGCCAGCTCACCAGAAAGCATTAATGAAAAACTGTTTTTT
CDR3: CASSPESINEKLFF

J: TRBJ1-2
size: NA
V: TRBV5-6
D: NA
DNA: TGTGCCAGCAGACCGCAGAGCTATGGCTACACCTTC
CDR3: CASRPQSYGYTF

J: TRBJ1-3
size: few
V: TRBV5-6
D: NA
DNA: TGTGCCAGCACCCTGCGGGGGATTGGAAACACCATATATTTT
CDR3: CASTLRGIGNTIYF

J: TRBJ2-7
size: NA
V: TRBV13
D: NA
DNA: TGTGCCAGCAGCACCGGGACCTCCTACGAGCAGTACTTC
CDR3: CASSTGTSYEQYF

J: TRBJ2-1
size: NA
V: TRBV4-2
D: TRBD2
DNA: TGTGCCAGCAGCCAGGGGAGCGGGGGGGCCGTTGAGCAGTTCTTC
CDR3: CASSQGSGGAVEQFF

J: TRBJ2-1
size: many
V: TRBV5-1
D: NA
DNA: TGCGCCAGCAGCTTGGCCGAGCAGGGTCGAGCCAATGAGCAGTTCTTC
CDR3: CASSLAEQGRANEQFF

J: TRBJ2-3
size: many
V: TRBV11-2
D: NA
DNA: TGCGCCAGCAGCTTGGGGGTAGATACGCAGTATTTT
CDR3: CASSLGVDTQYF

J: TRBJ2-2
size: NA
V: TRBV7-8
D: NA
DNA: TGTGCCAGCAGCCGCTCAGGACGGGGGAGTACCGGGGAGCTGTTTTTT
CDR3: CASSRSGRGSTGELFF

J: TRBJ2-1
size: few
V: TRBV29-1
D: TRBD1
DNA: TGCAGCGTTGAAGCCGGGACAGGGTGGGTCAATGAGCAGTTCTTC
CDR3: CSVEAGTGWVNEQFF

J: TRBJ2-1
size: NA
V: TRBV15
D: NA
DNA: TGTGCCACCAGCAGAGGGTATCCTGTGGGGGGATTCGATGAGCAGTTCTTC
CDR3: CATSRGYPVGGFDEQFF

J: TRBJ1-2
size: few
V: TRBV10-3
D: TRBD1
DNA: TGTGCCATCAGGGGACAGGAGGCTAACTATGGCTACACCTTC
CDR3: CAIRGQEANYGYTF

J: TRBJ1-5
size: NA
V: TRBV7-2
D: NA
DNA: TGTGCCAGCAGCCCCTGGGCGGAGGATCAGCCCCAGCATTTT
CDR3: CASSPWAEDQPQHF